This T cell receptor (beta chain) is drawn from a study of PD-1 blockade in classical Hodgkin lymphoma (dated by TCRdb to 2019 to 2021). For the study in its entirety: Nivolumab dosing was 3 mg/kg intravenously every 2 weeks, continuing until either disease progression or unacceptable toxicity. The study used CyTOF and TCR beta sequencing to define a peripheral blood immune signature of response to PD-1 blockade in classical Hodgkin lymphoma. General conclusions and limits of the study: The study covered only a single clinical trial cohort, and the causes of the repertoire differences, possibly disease activity or prior therapy, were still not defined. Trial patients with a complete response had baseline diversity similar to that of newly diagnosed patients, while partial responders and progressors had significantly lower diversity. Newly diagnosed patients were reported to have lower baseline TCR diversity than healthy donors, and relapsed/refractory patients were reported to have lower baseline TCR diversity still. Patients starting nivolumab less than 1 year after ASCT had lower diversity and were excluded from later analyses to avoid confounding by immune reconstitution. CD4+ but not CD8+ TCR diversity rose significantly by C4D1 (p=0.0027 vs p=0.16), most apparent in complete responders (p=0.02).

Trimming removed 1 base from V and 8 bases from J; the gene matches leave 5 bases unexplained. Spanning cysteine to phenylalanine, the CDR3 consists of 14 amino acids. The entry retains the CDR3 DNA only, 42 bases that are in frame from base 1. Taken from the germline V gene (reference sequence), the CDR1 and CDR2 loops are MNHEY and SMNVEV. On this clone: Its antigen specificity is not known. No much larger clone exists at a distance of one base, and base qualities are not known.

The time point tag for this specimen amounts to: cycle 2 day 1 (C2D1) of nivolumab. All trial patients had relapsed after autologous stem cell transplantation, with cohorts A, B and C differing in prior brentuximab vedotin exposure. A total of fewer than 65 patients with relapsed/refractory classical Hodgkin lymphoma made up the trial cohort, and each patient's best overall response was complete response, partial response or progressive disease. Single-agent nivolumab was administered to trial patients in the multi-cohort phase II CheckMate 205 trial. Best overall response was determined by an independent review committee according to the 2007 International Working Group response criteria. Trial PBMCs were collected immediately before nivolumab initiation (C1D1) and during therapy at cycle 2 day 1 and cycle 4 day 1. Peripheral blood was collected in 8 mL Vacutainer Cell Preparation Tubes, from which PBMCs were isolated by centrifugation and then cryopreserved.

Genomic DNA was isolated using the Qiagen DNeasy kit from unsorted PBMCs as well as from negatively selected CD4+ and CD8+ fractions. TCR beta CDR3 regions were subjected to amplification by immunoSEQ multiplex PCR with primers that anneal to V and J segments. A synthetic immune receptor repertoire was used to minimize amplification bias, and any residual bias was removed computationally once sequencing was done. Per the original workflow: Custom Python scripts were used to quantify repertoire diversity as the Shannon entropy index. Unsorted, CD4+ and CD8+ repertoires were examined separately, except in combined analyses, for which CD4+ and CD8+ sequences were merged in silico. Clonal expansion was defined as at least a 2-fold frequency increase after treatment relative to C1D1, with a pseudocount of 0.5 for undetected baseline clones. Singleton clones were defined as clones with 0 or 1 copy at C1D1, and non-singleton clones were defined as clones with 2 or more copies. Clones expanded in unsorted samples were annotated as CD4+, CD8+ or unknown by matching protein sequences in sorted samples from the same patient. Wilcoxon tests were applied to paired samples to test diversity changes from C1D1 to C4D1. TCRdb mirrors the immuneACCESS table, restricted to in-frame sequences. Some clones are absent from its copies; in checked studies, under half trace to an unresolved V gene, and the reason for the others is unknown. Clone size and the V and J calls come from that table; the DNA yielded D and trimming. Present in this sample are about 110,000 clones, 80% to 90% of which were seen just once. Of the sample, about 20% falls within the top ten clones.

The clonotype comes from a human donor with classical Hodgkin lymphoma. The sequence joins TRBV27 to TRBJ1-2; 9 of the junction bases match TRBD1. The sequencing used peripheral blood mononuclear cells (PBMCs), collected before the second cycle of nivolumab. CDR3 region: CASSLFGTGNGYTF. In nucleotide form, the sequence is TGTGCCAGCAGTTTATTTGGGACAGGGAACGGCTACACCTTC.